Presented here are 22 T cell receptor beta chains from one specimen sequenced in a study of T cells in women clearing cervical HPV infection. Assay: immunoSEQ multiplex PCR; the TCRdb copy retains only in-frame clones and omits some. Found here are about 27,000 clones; the top ten clones hold 20% to 25%. What was sequenced was blood buffy coat. These receptors were collected from a woman between 18 and 69 years old with a cervical HPV16 infection that either progressed to CIN3+ or cleared (not recorded which).

On this clone: The CDR3 extends 3 residues past the end of the read, so its final part is completed from the germline J gene. This sequence joins TRBV7-8 and TRBJ1-4; 7 bases match TRBD1. This CDR3 has 16 residues. Germline V gene lookup returns CDR1 SGHVS and CDR2 FQNEAQ. J lost 8 bases, V lost 4 bases, and 13 bases had no gene match. Incomplete CDR3 DNA: TGTGCCAGCAGCTGGGGCCCCACAGGGGACGTCGAAAAA. Its protein is CASSWGPTGDVEK. The complete CDR3 reads CASSWGPTGDVEKLFF. Combining the CDR3 with reference TRBV7-8 and TRBJ1-4 gives the whole variable domain GAGVSQSPRYKVAKRGQDVALRCDPISGHVSLFWYQQALGQGPEFLTYFQNEAQLDKSGLPSDRFFAERPEGSVSTLKIQRTQQEDSAVYLCASSWGPTGDVEKLFFGSGTQLSVL.

With regard to this clone: The CDR3 is cut off 3 residues early in the read; its end comes from the germline J gene. The gene calls are TRBV19 and TRBJ2-5, with a weak D call TRBD2 (7 bases). V gave up 6 bases and J gave up 5 bases, with 19 bases separating them. The CDR3 runs 15 residues. Looked up from germline, CDR1 is LNHDA and CDR2 is SQIVND (reference sequence). Incomplete CDR3 DNA: TGTGCCAGTAGGCCTTCTGGGGGGGGCGTGGAGACC. It codes for CASRPSGGGVET. The complete CDR3 sequence is CASRPSGGGVETQYF.

Notes on this clone: The observed sequence ends 3 residues before the CDR3 terminus, with the missing tail filled in from the germline J gene. This chain joins TRBV20-1 and TRBJ2-1; D may be TRBD2 (6 bases). CDR3 length: 15 residues. Trimming removed 6 bases from V and 4 bases from J, with 19 bases in between. Germline V gene sequence: CDR1 DFQATT, CDR2 SNEGSKA (reference sequence). The sequenced CDR3 bases are TGCAGTGCCCCCAGCTCGGGACTGGATTACAATGAG. Translation gives CSAPSSGLDYNE. The entire CDR3 protein reads CSAPSSGLDYNEQFF.

As for this clone: Coverage ceases 3 residues before the CDR3 finishes, and the germline J gene fills in the end. The chain uses TRBV19 and TRBJ2-2; maybe TRBD2 (6 bases). Deletions cut 0 bases from V and 8 bases from J, with 22 bases between. CDR1 LNHDA and CDR2 SQIVND come from the germline V gene (reference sequence). The CDR3 has 18 amino acids. CDR3 sequence: CASSIDIRVAGRLGELFF. The sequenced part of the CDR3 DNA is TGTGCCAGTAGTATAGATATTAGAGTGGCAGGGAGGTTGGGGGAG.

Regarding this clone: The CDR3 end falls 3 residues outside the read, so it is completed with the germline J gene. The J gene is TRBJ2-3, the V gene TRBV7-3; TRBD2 agrees at 7 bases. Germline CDR1 and CDR2: SGHTA and FQGTGA. There are 13 residues in the CDR3. The part of the CDR3 DNA that was read is TGTGCCAGCAGCTTGGCTAGCGGAGAGACG. Residues: CASSLASGET. The CDR3 as a whole reads CASSLASGETQYF. Supplemented by reference TRBV7-3 and TRBJ2-3, the full variable domain reads GAGVSQTPSNKVTEKGKYVELRCDPISGHTALYWYRQSLGQGPEFLIYFQGTGAADDSGLPNDRFFAVRPEGSVSTLKIQRTERGDSAVYLCASSLASGETQYFGPGTRLTVL.

A remark on this clone: The read halts 3 residues ahead of the CDR3 end, with the missing end drawn from the germline J gene. This sequence joins TRBV2 and TRBJ2-3; D possibly corresponds to TRBD1 (5 bases). The CDR3 is 15 residues long. Germline CDR1 reads SNHLY; CDR2 reads FYNNEI. Trimming cost V 8 bases and J 1 base, with 16 bases left between them. The CDR3 is CASADRKGGTDTQYF. The part of the CDR3 DNA that was read is TGTGCCAGCGCCGACAGAAAGGGCGGCACAGATACG.

About this clone: The CDR3 goes on 3 residues after the read ends, and that part is filled in from the germline J gene. The chain has TRBV19 and TRBJ1-4; TRBD1 matches 8 bases. Germline V lookup: CDR1 LNHDA, CDR2 SQIVND (reference sequence). The CDR3 extends over 14 amino acids. V shed 4 bases and J 9 bases; nucleotides not matched to a gene: 7. The CDR3 sequence: CASSTTGDRKKLFF. The sequenced part of the CDR3 DNA is TGTGCCAGTAGTACGACAGGGGATAGAAAAAAA.

About this clone itself: The CDR3 is cut off 3 residues early in the read; its end comes from the germline J gene. V and J are TRBV2 and TRBJ1-1; D perhaps matches TRBD1 (6 bases). Germline V gene lookup returns CDR1 SNHLY and CDR2 FYNNEI. This CDR3 has 12 amino acids. The CDR3 bases that were read are TGTGCCAGCAGCCCGGACGGAGGGGGA. Protein: CASSPDGGG. The entire CDR3 protein is CASSPDGGGAFF.

Details on this clone: The CDR3 end falls 3 residues outside the read, so it is completed with the germline J gene. V usage is TRBV5-1 and J usage is TRBJ2-7; 7 bases are shared with TRBD1. The CDR3 covers 15 residues. Germline values: CDR1 SGHRS, CDR2 YFSETQ. V shed 4 bases and J 1 base; nucleotides not matched to a gene: 8. CDR3: CASSRGTEKSYEQYF. The CDR3 bases that were read are TGCGCCAGCAGCAGAGGGACAGAGAAATCCTACGAG.

As regards this clone: Coverage ceases 3 residues before the CDR3 finishes, and the germline J gene fills in the end. V usage is TRBV7-3 and J usage is TRBJ2-5; weak D call: TRBD1 (5 bases). Trimming shortened V by 2 bases and J by 4 bases, and 17 bases separated the two germline ends. This CDR3 contains 16 residues. Germline lookup yields CDR1 SGHTA and CDR2 FQGTGA. Incomplete CDR3 DNA: TGTGCCAGCAGCTTAGTAGCAGGTCAGGGCTCAGAGACC. This sequence encodes CASSLVAGQGSET. In full, the CDR3 reads CASSLVAGQGSETQYF.

Of note for this clone: The read ends 3 residues shy of where the CDR3 ends; the end is completed using the germline J gene. J is TRBJ2-7 and V is TRBV30, with 9 bases lining up with TRBD1. Germline V CDR1 and CDR2: GTSNPN, SVGIG (reference sequence). The CDR3 covers 16 residues. Unmatched junction bases numbered 9, after V lost 1 base and J lost 2 bases. The CDR3 here is CAWSGTGQGLTYEQYF. CDR3 DNA (partial): TGTGCCTGGAGTGGGACGGGACAGGGCCTTACCTACGAG. The full variable domain, completed using reference TRBV30 and TRBJ2-7, is SQTIHQWPATLVQPVGSPLSLECTVEGTSNPNLYWYRQAAGRGLQLLFYSVGIGQISSEVPQNLSASRPQDRQFILSSKKLLLSDSGFYLCAWSGTGQGLTYEQYFGPGTRLTVT.

The CDR3 DNA, read in part, is TGTGCCAGCAGCTTCGACAGACACAATGAG. It yields the protein CASSFDRHNE. The full CDR3 is CASSFDRHNEQFF. V gene TRBV11-2 combines with J gene TRBJ2-1, with a tentative D call TRBD1 (5 bases). The read halts 3 residues ahead of the CDR3 end, with the missing end drawn from the germline J gene. The CDR3 contains 13 residues. V gave up 3 bases and J gave up 5 bases, with 8 bases separating them. Per germline, CDR1 SGHAT and CDR2 FQNNGV.

About this clone itself: The read terminates 3 residues ahead of where the CDR3 ends, so the germline J gene completes it. The J gene is TRBJ2-7, the V gene TRBV19; 10 nucleotides align to TRBD1. The V gene end was trimmed by 5 bases and the J gene end by 3 bases; junction bases not matched to a gene: 4. The CDR3 is made up of 14 amino acids. Germline V CDR1 and CDR2: LNHDA, SQIVND (reference sequence). CDR3 amino acids: CASSFRDRGYEQYF. The sequenced part of the CDR3 DNA is TGTGCCAGTAGTTTCCGGGACAGGGGCTACGAG.

CDR3 residues: CASSLGWGNTEAFF. The CDR3 bases that were read are TGTGCCAGCAGTTTGGGATGGGGCAACACTGAA. The chain has TRBV28 and TRBJ1-1, with a weak D call TRBD1 (5 bases). The read ends 3 residues early relative to the CDR3; the germline J gene fills the gap. Germline CDR1 and CDR2: MDHEN and SYDVKM. Trimming took off 3 bases at V and 2 bases at J, with 10 bases between the two ends. The CDR3 runs 14 residues.

Concerning this clone: The CDR3 is cut off 3 residues early in the read; its end comes from the germline J gene. The rearrangement joins TRBV7-3 to TRBJ2-1; no clear D. The V end lost 2 bases, the J end lost 2 bases, and 4 bases lay between the germline ends. The CDR3 runs to 13 residues. The germline V gene encodes CDR1 SGHTA and CDR2 FQGTGA. The part of the CDR3 DNA that was read is TGTGCCAGCAGCTTAGAGCCCTACAATGAG. Protein sequence: CASSLEPYNE. The CDR3 in full is CASSLEPYNEQFF.

For this clone: Read sequence stops 3 residues before the CDR3 end, and the germline J gene provides the missing end. This sequence joins TRBV5-1 and TRBJ2-7, with D perhaps TRBD2 (6 bases). V was pared by 4 bases and J by 3 bases, with 14 bases between. This CDR3 is 14 amino acids long. Germline V lookup: CDR1 SGHRS, CDR2 YFSETQ. The CDR3 sequence is CASSQWGDGYEQYF. CDR3 DNA, as far as it was read: TGCGCCAGCAGCCAGTGGGGGGACGGCTACGAG.

With regard to this clone: The CDR3 goes on 3 residues after the read ends, and that part is filled in from the germline J gene. The chain carries TRBV7-2 and TRBJ2-5; weak D call: TRBD2 (5 bases). Per germline, CDR1 SGHTA and CDR2 FQGNSA. Trimming took off 3 bases at V and 2 bases at J, with 10 bases between the two ends. The CDR3 has 14 amino acids. The CDR3 DNA, read in part, is TGTGCCAGCAGCTTGAGGGTGGCGCAAGAGACC. It codes for CASSLRVAQET. The entire CDR3 protein reads CASSLRVAQETQYF.

In the case of this clone: Coverage ceases 3 residues before the CDR3 finishes, and the germline J gene fills in the end. The V call is TRBV30, the J call TRBJ2-3; 9 bases agree with TRBD2. V shed 4 bases, J shed 6 bases, and the junction held 11 bases outside the gene matches. CDR3 length equals 15 residues. Germline V gene sequence: CDR1 GTSNPN, CDR2 SVGIG (reference sequence). Here the CDR3 reads CAWTGESGRRDTQYF. The DNA read from the CDR3 is TGTGCCTGGACGGGCGAAAGCGGGAGGAGGGATACG. Using reference TRBV30 and TRBJ2-3 for the parts outside the CDR3, the full variable domain is SQTIHQWPATLVQPVGSPLSLECTVEGTSNPNLYWYRQAAGRGLQLLFYSVGIGQISSEVPQNLSASRPQDRQFILSSKKLLLSDSGFYLCAWTGESGRRDTQYFGPGTRLTVL.

Regarding this clone: The read comes to an end 3 residues before the CDR3 does, leaving the germline J gene to fill in the end. V usage is TRBV19 and J usage is TRBJ1-2; no definite D call. The CDR3 contains 13 residues. From germline, CDR1 is LNHDA and CDR2 SQIVND (reference sequence). CDR3 DNA, as far as it was read: TGTGCCAGTAGGAGCGGGAGCAGCCACGAC. It encodes CASRSGSSHD. The CDR3 as a whole reads CASRSGSSHDYTF.

Comments on this clone: The read terminates 3 residues ahead of where the CDR3 ends, so the germline J gene completes it. J is TRBJ1-2 and V is TRBV18; D is uncertain. This CDR3 has 14 residues. CDR1 and CDR2 (germline): KGHSH, LQKENI. Incomplete CDR3 DNA: TGTGCCAGCTCACGACCTACTCGAAGTTACGAC. Translated, it gives CASSRPTRSYD. The full CDR3 is CASSRPTRSYDYTF.

Note on this clone: The read comes to an end 3 residues before the CDR3 does, leaving the germline J gene to fill in the end. The chain couples TRBV4-1 to TRBJ2-7; 7 positions match TRBD1. V dropped 6 bases and J dropped 2; count of bases not matched to a gene: 4. Germline V gene data show CDR1 as MGHRA and CDR2 as YSYEKL. The length of the CDR3 is 13 residues. The CDR3 protein is CASSRGTAYEQYF. The CDR3 bases that were read are TGCGCCAGCAGTCGAGGGACAGCCTACGAG.

A remark on this clone: Mismatch with germline at one junction end may stem from a read error. The CDR3 extends 3 residues past the end of the read, so its final part is completed from the germline J gene. The chain is built from TRBV7-7 and TRBJ1-5, with TRBD1 matching 7 bases. Germline CDR1 SSHAT, CDR2 FNYEAQ (reference sequence). This CDR3 has 17 amino acids. This CDR3 is CASSSLTTGMGNQPQHF. Partial CDR3 DNA: TGTGCTAGCAGCTCGTTAACGACAGGGATGGGCAATCAGCCC.